Each of the 10 T cell receptor beta chains below was sequenced from the same sample in a study of identical twins. TCRdb ran MiXCR on the 5' RACE reads and lists one entry per CDR3 protein. The sample has 350,000 to 500,000 distinct CDR3 sequences; about 18% are singletons. The sequencing input was naive T cells sorted from blood. These receptors were collected from a man in his forties or fifties in good health.

This clonotype was found a few times. At one end, the junction sequence differs from germline, possibly due to a read error. The V call is TRBV6-1, the J call TRBJ2-7, with 7 bases lining up with TRBD1. The CDR3 consists of 14 residues. Germline V gives CDR1 MNHNS, CDR2 SASEGT. The CDR3 protein is CASKKTGYSYDQYF. CDR3 sequence (DNA): TGTGCCAGCAAAAAGACAGGGTACTCCTACGACCAGTACTTC.

CDR3 bases: TGTGCCAGCAGCTGGGCACAAGTCTACGAGCAGTACTTC. Its translation: CASSWAQVYEQYF. This chain joins TRBV5-5 and TRBJ2-7, with D unresolved. The V gene's germline CDR1 is SGHKS and CDR2 YYEKEE (reference sequence). Trimming took 3 bases from V and 3 from J, leaving 10 bases between them. There are 13 residues in the CDR3.

This clonotype was observed many times. The J gene is TRBJ2-3, the V gene TRBV27; a possible D gene is TRBD1 (6 bases). The CDR3 is 14 amino acids. Trimming left V 0 bases short and J 4 bases short, with 8 bases between. Germline V gene lookup returns CDR1 MNHEY and CDR2 SMNVEV (reference sequence). The CDR3 is CASSLSRGPDTQYF. For the CDR3, the DNA is TGTGCCAGCAGTTTATCCAGGGGCCCAGATACGCAGTATTTT.

In nucleotides, the CDR3 is TGTGCCAGTCCAACCGGGCAGGGACGTTCACCCCTCCACTTT. Its protein product is CASPTGQGRSPLHF. This chain connects TRBV27 to TRBJ1-6, with D possibly being TRBD1 (5 bases). The V end lost 9 bases, the J end lost 9 bases, and 18 bases lay between the germline ends. Germline loops: CDR1 MNHEY, CDR2 SMNVEV (reference sequence). The CDR3 length is 14 residues.

V usage is TRBV9 and J usage is TRBJ1-1; D is unresolved. CDR3 length: 15 residues. V dropped 4 bases and J dropped 5 bases, with 18 bases sitting between them. The germline gives CDR1 SGDLS, CDR2 YYNGEE. The CDR3 coding sequence is TGTGCCAGCAGCCTTAGTGGATACAAGTCGACTGAAGCTTTCTTT. This translates into CASSLSGYKSTEAFF.

This clonotype showed up just a few times. This chain links TRBV10-3 with TRBJ2-5, with 8 bases identical to TRBD1. J was trimmed by 2 bases and V by 0 bases; bases with no gene match: 5. Germline V CDR1 and CDR2: ENHRY, SYGVKD. The CDR3 is 16 amino acids. CDR3 DNA: TGTGCCATCAGTGAGTCCGACAGGGGCCTACAAGAGACCCAGTACTTC. Residues: CAISESDRGLQETQYF.

This clonotype was detected ten times or more. V gene TRBV15 combines with J gene TRBJ2-3; a possible D gene is TRBD2 (5 bases). V was cut by 0 bases and J by 8 bases, with 18 bases left in between. Germline V CDR1 and CDR2: LNHNV, YYDKDF (reference sequence). The CDR3 is made up of 16 amino acids. The CDR3 DNA reads as TGTGCCACCAGCAGAGATAGTTACGGGGATTTAGGTACGCAGTATTTT. It encodes CATSRDSYGDLGTQYF.

The sample holds one count of this clonotype. The chain uses TRBV20-1 and TRBJ1-1; a weak D match, TRBD1 (5 bases). CDR1 is DFQATT and CDR2 is SNEGSKA in the germline V gene (reference sequence). V lost 5 bases to trimming and J lost 2 bases, with 9 bases between them. CDR3 size: 12 residues. The CDR3 coding sequence is TGCAGTGCTCGCAGGGATAACACTGAAGCTTTCTTT. This encodes CSARRDNTEAFF.

V is TRBV7-6 and J is TRBJ1-5, with TRBD1 as a possible D gene (5 bases). This CDR3 is built from 15 residues. Trimming left V 5 bases short and J 0 bases short, with 11 bases between. In germline, CDR1 is SGHVS, CDR2 FNYEAQ. CDR3 sequence reads: CASSRGTNSNQPQHF. The CDR3 DNA sequence: TGTGCCAGCAGCCGTGGGACCAATAGCAATCAGCCCCAGCATTTT.

V and J are TRBV20-1 and TRBJ1-2; D call uncertain. The length of the CDR3 is 14 residues. Trimming left V 6 bases short and J 5 bases short, with 19 bases between. In germline, CDR1 is DFQATT, CDR2 SNEGSKA (reference sequence). CDR3 in amino acids: CSATIRGFEYGYTF. CDR3 DNA: TGCAGTGCAACCATCAGAGGGTTTGAATATGGCTACACCTTC.